One sample yielded the 18 T cell receptor beta chains listed below, sequenced in a study of PD-L1 blockade in urothelial cancer. The time point was: peripheral blood 6 weeks after treatment start. Libraries were prepared by immunoSEQ multiplex PCR; TCRdb keeps only in-frame clonotypes and omits some of them. This sample yields some 75,000 clones, of which 85% to 95% are seen a single time; over 0.7% belongs to the top ten. The sequencing here drew on PBMCs, taken around atezolizumab (anti-PD-L1) treatment. The source is a woman aged 80 or over with urothelial cancer.

The chain couples TRBV6-6 to TRBJ1-3; D is unresolved. The germline CDR1 and CDR2 sequences are MNHNY and SVGAGI (reference sequence). The CDR3 length is 14 residues. V lost 4 bases and J lost 0, with 7 bases in between. The CDR3 DNA follows: TGTGCCAGCAGTTGGACTAGCTCTGGAAACACCATATATTTT. Translating gives CASSWTSSGNTIYF.

The J gene is TRBJ2-1, the V gene TRBV19, with D uncertain. Per the germline V gene, CDR1 is LNHDA and CDR2 is SQIVND (reference sequence). The CDR3 loop spans 14 amino acids. V lost 6 bases to trimming and J lost 5 bases, with 14 bases between them. CDR3 loop: CASSPYAADNEQFF. CDR3 nucleotide sequence: TGTGCCAGTAGCCCATACGCGGCAGACAATGAGCAGTTCTTC.

This clone was observed a single time. The chain carries TRBV30 and TRBJ1-3; the D gene is possibly TRBD1 (6 bases). Trimming cost V 1 base and J 0 bases, with 16 bases left between them. The germline gives CDR1 GTSNPN, CDR2 SVGIG (reference sequence). This CDR3 is 17 amino acids long. The CDR3: CAWSATGPGLSGNTIYF. Written as DNA, the CDR3 is TGTGCCTGGAGTGCCACAGGGCCCGGCCTCTCTGGAAACACCATATATTTT.

This clone occurred a few times. The chain employs TRBV28 and TRBJ2-2, with D tentatively TRBD1 (7 bases). Between the trimmed V and J ends, which lost 7 bases and 5 bases, there was a span of 14 bases. Germline lookup yields CDR1 MDHEN and CDR2 SYDVKM. The CDR3 covers 14 residues. CDR3 sequence: CASKGRGETGELFF. The CDR3 coding sequence is TGTGCCAGCAAGGGCAGGGGGGAGACCGGGGAGCTGTTTTTT.

J is TRBJ2-7 and V is TRBV28; D perhaps matches TRBD2 (5 bases). Germline CDR1 MDHEN, CDR2 SYDVKM. The V and J ends lost 6 bases and 0 bases respectively, with 12 bases between them. The CDR3 runs to 14 residues. The CDR3 region is CASRGGLPSYEQYF. The CDR3, as DNA: TGTGCCAGCAGGGGCGGGTTACCCTCCTACGAGCAGTACTTC.

This clone was counted only a few times. The gene calls are TRBV7-2 and TRBJ2-7; 7 bases are a match to TRBD2. The CDR3 has 13 amino acids. V shed 4 bases, J shed 6 bases, and the junction held 6 bases outside the gene matches. The germline CDR1 and CDR2 sequences are SGHTA and FQGNSA. CDR3 DNA sequence: TGTGCCAGCAGCTCCCAAGGGAGGGGCGAGCAGTACTTC. It translates to CASSSQGRGEQYF.

The chain employs TRBV5-1 and TRBJ2-5; D uncertain. The CDR3 is 15 amino acids. Germline V gene sequence: CDR1 SGHRS, CDR2 YFSETQ. The V end lost 0 bases, the J end lost 5 bases, and 14 bases lay between the germline ends. CDR3 loop: CASSLESAGGETQYF. The CDR3 DNA reads as TGCGCCAGCAGCTTGGAAAGCGCCGGCGGCGAGACCCAGTACTTC.

The chain joins TRBV19 to TRBJ2-3, with 7 nucleotides matching TRBD2. Germline-derived CDR1 and CDR2 are LNHDA and SQIVND (reference sequence). V trimming: 5 bases; J trimming: 2 bases; junction bases outside the gene matches: 7. This CDR3 is built from 15 residues. The CDR3, as DNA: TGTGCCAGTAGTCCCTTTAGCGGGTTCACAGATACGCAGTATTTT. Protein product: CASSPFSGFTDTQYF.

This chain uses TRBV28 with TRBJ2-7, with D maybe TRBD1 (5 bases). There are 15 residues in the CDR3. Per germline, CDR1 MDHEN and CDR2 SYDVKM. The V end was cut by 3 bases, the J end by 0 bases, with 12 bases between. This CDR3 is CASSFRGGLSYEQYF. The CDR3, as DNA: TGTGCCAGCAGTTTTAGGGGCGGCCTCTCCTACGAGCAGTACTTC. Variable domain in full (rest from reference TRBV28 and TRBJ2-7): DVKVTQSSRYLVKRTGEKVFLECVQDMDHENMFWYRQDPGLGLRLIYFSYDVKMKEKGDIPEGYSVSREKKERFSLILESASTNQTSMYLCASSFRGGLSYEQYFGPGTRLTVT.

The rearrangement uses TRBV2 and TRBJ1-3; weak D call: TRBD1 (6 bases). The CDR3 contains 17 residues. The germline V and J ends were trimmed by 2 bases and 3 bases, with 17 bases remaining between them. Germline CDR1 SNHLY, CDR2 FYNNEI. The CDR3 nucleotides read TGTGCCAGCAGTGAAATGGGGGCAGGGAGGGTTGGAAACACCATATATTTT. Protein: CASSEMGAGRVGNTIYF.

V usage is TRBV28 and J usage is TRBJ2-1; TRBD2 matches 7 bases. Trimming at V came to 2 bases and at J to 7 bases, leaving 5 bases not matched to a gene. This CDR3 has 14 amino acids. Germline loops: CDR1 MDHEN, CDR2 SYDVKM. This CDR3 reads CASSLAGERNEQFF. The CDR3, as DNA: TGTGCCAGCAGTTTAGCGGGAGAGAGGAATGAGCAGTTCTTC.

This chain uses TRBV28 with TRBJ2-3; 16 positions agree with TRBD2. The CDR3 runs 20 residues. Germline trimming cut 7 bases from V and 4 bases from J; bases unmatched to any gene: 17. The germline gives CDR1 MDHEN, CDR2 SYDVKM. This chain's CDR3 is CASIPSPGTSGRERADTQYF. The CDR3 DNA is TGTGCCAGCATTCCTTCACCCGGGACTAGCGGGAGGGAAAGGGCAGATACGCAGTATTTT. Looking up the rest from reference TRBV28 and TRBJ2-3 gives the full variable domain: DVKVTQSSRYLVKRTGEKVFLECVQDMDHENMFWYRQDPGLGLRLIYFSYDVKMKEKGDIPEGYSVSREKKERFSLILESASTNQTSMYLCASIPSPGTSGRERADTQYFGPGTRLTVL.

The chain recombines TRBV30 with TRBJ2-1; 9 bases fit TRBD2. Germline V gene sequence: CDR1 GTSNPN, CDR2 SVGIG (reference sequence). V shed 0 bases, J shed 8 bases, and the junction held 14 bases outside the gene matches. CDR3 length: 17 amino acids. DNA for the CDR3: TGTGCCTGGAGTGTACCTGCGGGAGGGCCCCTAGGAGATGAGCAGTTCTTC. It translates to CAWSVPAGGPLGDEQFF.

The table lists this clone with a count of one. This chain connects TRBV19 to TRBJ2-7, with 9 bases aligning to TRBD1. Losses at the gene ends were 3 bases for V and 4 bases for J; bases not matched to a gene: 4. CDR1 and CDR2 from the germline V gene are LNHDA and SQIVND (reference sequence). The CDR3 is 14 residues long. CDR3 DNA: TGTGCCAGTAGTATTGGGACAGGGAGGTACGAGCAGTACTTC. Translating it yields CASSIGTGRYEQYF.

A word on this clone: The identical CDR3 is also encoded by other nucleotide sequences in the sample. The chain links TRBV2 to TRBJ1-1, with 8 bases that match TRBD1. This CDR3 has 14 residues. Germline CDR1 SNHLY, CDR2 FYNNEI. Unmatched junction bases numbered 2, after V lost 5 bases and J lost 0 bases. The CDR3 loop is CASSRQGMNTEAFF. CDR3 bases: TGTGCCAGCAGTCGACAGGGGATGAACACTGAAGCTTTCTTT.

The chain joins TRBV5-1 to TRBJ2-3; D not resolved. This CDR3 has 14 amino acids. The V end was cut by 5 bases, the J end by 0 bases, with 10 bases between. The germline gives CDR1 SGHRS, CDR2 YFSETQ. The DNA of the CDR3 is TGCGCCAGCAGTCGTGACAAAAGCACAGATACGCAGTATTTT. Amino acids: CASSRDKSTDTQYF.

The chain carries TRBV19 and TRBJ1-1; 7 bases match TRBD1. The ends lost 5 bases at V and 1 base at J; junction bases unmatched: 7. The CDR3 covers 15 residues. Germline V gene lookup returns CDR1 LNHDA and CDR2 SQIVND (reference sequence). CDR3 DNA sequence: TGTGCCAGTAGTGCTAGCCGACAGGGGAACACTGAAGCTTTCTTT. Protein: CASSASRQGNTEAFF. The full variable domain, its missing parts supplied by reference TRBV19 and TRBJ1-1, is DGGITQSPKYLFRKEGQNVTLSCEQNLNHDAMYWYRQDPGQGLRLIYYSQIVNDFQKGDIAEGYSVSREKKESFPLTVTSAQKNPTAFYLCASSASRQGNTEAFFGQGTRLTVV.

The chain links TRBV7-9 to TRBJ2-2; 13 bases agree with TRBD2. This CDR3 spans 14 amino acids. CDR1 is SEHNR and CDR2 is FQNEAQ in the germline V gene (reference sequence). After removal of 10 bases from V and 6 bases from J, the junction contained 5 bases not matched to a gene. CDR3 DNA sequence: TGTGCCACAAGGACTAGCGGGAGCCCCGGGGAGCTGTTTTTT. Its translation: CATRTSGSPGELFF. Based on the CDR3 plus reference TRBV7-9 and TRBJ2-2, the full variable domain is DTGVSQNPRHKITKRGQNVTFRCDPISEHNRLYWYRQTLGQGPEFLTYFQNEAQLEKSRLLSDRFSAERPKGSFSTLEIQRTEQGDSAMYLCATRTSGSPGELFFGEGSRLTVL.